What follows describes a single T cell receptor (beta chain). The data originate from a study of blood T cell repertoires in COVID-19. Assay used: immunoSEQ multiplex PCR; TCRdb lists only in-frame clones, some missing. The data contain 150,000 to 170,000 clones, around 83% of them singletons. V was clipped by 6 bases and J by 5 bases, with 13 bases between them. Per germline, CDR1 SGHTA and CDR2 FQGNSA. This CDR3 has 14 amino acids. The source of this sequence is an older woman with COVID-19, enrolled during active disease. The material sequenced was peripheral blood. The chain couples TRBV7-2 to TRBJ1-4, with D unclear. For the CDR3, the DNA is TGTGCCAGCAGGTCACAACCCCAGAATGAAAAACTGTTTTTT. Translation: CASRSQPQNEKLFF.